The clone carrying this T cell receptor (beta chain) was seen only a few times. Libraries were prepared by immunoSEQ multiplex PCR; TCRdb keeps only in-frame clonotypes and omits some of them. Among roughly 100,000 clones listed, roughly 95% were seen once. The data originate from a study of T cells in pancreatic ductal adenocarcinoma. V gave up 5 bases and J gave up 3 bases, with 5 bases separating them. There are 11 residues in the CDR3. The V gene's germline CDR1 is GTSNPN and CDR2 SVGIG (reference sequence). Selected pancreatic ductal adenocarcinoma patients had undergone surgery without neoadjuvant therapy.

The TCR comes from a human donor with pancreatic ductal adenocarcinoma. The sequenced material came from PBMCs. The chain joins TRBV30 to TRBJ2-1, with D possibly matching TRBD2 (5 bases). The CDR3 nucleotides read TGTGCCTGGCGGGGCTACAATGAGCAGTTCTTC. Translated, it gives CAWRGYNEQFF. The whole variable domain, filled in from reference TRBV30 and TRBJ2-1, reads SQTIHQWPATLVQPVGSPLSLECTVEGTSNPNLYWYRQAAGRGLQLLFYSVGIGQISSEVPQNLSASRPQDRQFILSSKKLLLSDSGFYLCAWRGYNEQFFGPGTRLTVL.